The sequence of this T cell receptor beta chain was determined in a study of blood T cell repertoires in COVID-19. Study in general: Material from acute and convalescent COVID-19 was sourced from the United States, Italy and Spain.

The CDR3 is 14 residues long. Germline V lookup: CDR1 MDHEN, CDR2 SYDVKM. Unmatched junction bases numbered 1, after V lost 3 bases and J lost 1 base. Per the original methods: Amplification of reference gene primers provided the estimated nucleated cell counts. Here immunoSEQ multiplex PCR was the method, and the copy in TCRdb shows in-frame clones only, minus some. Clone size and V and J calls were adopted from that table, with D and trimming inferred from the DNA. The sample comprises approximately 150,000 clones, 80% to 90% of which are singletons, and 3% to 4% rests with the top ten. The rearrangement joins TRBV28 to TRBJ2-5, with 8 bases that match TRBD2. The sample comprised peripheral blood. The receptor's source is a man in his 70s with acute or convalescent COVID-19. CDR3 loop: CASSFSGVQETQYF. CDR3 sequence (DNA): TGTGCCAGCAGTTTTAGCGGGGTCCAAGAGACCCAGTACTTC.